One and the same sample provided the 24 T cell receptor beta chains below, sequenced in a study of Ad26.COV2.S vaccination and SARS-CoV-2 variants. Generated by immunoSEQ multiplex PCR, the TCRdb table keeps only in-frame clones and is missing some. The sample lists 350,000 to 550,000 clones; roughly nine tenths were seen once. The treatment: roughly 19 received Ad26.COV2.S at low or high dose, single or two shots; about five received placebo; per-sample allocation not given. The samples were gathered on day 63 after the first injection of vaccine or placebo. Specimen: peripheral blood, collected in a trial of Ad26.COV2.S vaccine versus placebo. All receptors come from a person aged 18-60 years who received the Ad26.COV2.S COVID-19 vaccine or a placebo.

V and J are TRBV18 and TRBJ1-2; 7 bases match TRBD1. CDR1 is KGHSH, CDR2 LQKENI, per germline. Trimming at V came to 7 bases and at J to 2 bases, leaving 10 bases not matched to a gene. This CDR3 contains 15 residues. For the CDR3, the DNA is TGTGCCAGCTTCAACTCCGGGACAGCCAACTATGGCTACACCTTC. Protein sequence: CASFNSGTANYGYTF.

The chain links TRBV2 to TRBJ1-1, with D possibly being TRBD1 (5 bases). The ends were cut back, 6 bases at V and 5 bases at J, with 16 bases in the middle. Looked up from germline, CDR1 is SNHLY and CDR2 is FYNNEI. The CDR3 runs 14 residues. CDR3 nucleotides: TGTGCCAGCAGCCCCCCGGGGGGTGGGACTGAAGCTTTCTTT. It is translated as CASSPPGGGTEAFF.

The chain uses TRBV5-3 and TRBJ2-1; D is perhaps TRBD2 (5 bases). TRBV5-3 is known as an ORF, though its function is uncertain. The CDR3 loop spans 13 amino acids. The ends were cut back, 1 base at V and 7 bases at J, with 9 bases in the middle. The CDR3 here is CARSLMRRNEQFF. The CDR3, as DNA: TGTGCCAGAAGCTTGATGAGGAGGAATGAGCAGTTCTTC.

The chain combines TRBV29-1 with TRBJ1-2; D is undetermined. This CDR3 spans 11 amino acids. Per germline, CDR1 SQVTM and CDR2 ANQGSEA. V was pared by 3 bases and J by 0 bases, with 2 bases between. CDR3 sequence (DNA): TGCAGCGTTGATACTAACTATGGCTACACCTTC. Its protein is CSVDTNYGYTF.

This clone was picked up one time. The chain carries TRBV25-1 and TRBJ2-3, with D possibly called TRBD1 or TRBD2 (6 bases each). In germline, CDR1 is MGHDK, CDR2 SYGVNS. The CDR3 contains 14 residues. Trimming cost V 3 bases and J 6 bases, with 13 bases left between them. In DNA form, the CDR3 reads TGTGCCAGCAGTGAGATCGGGGGCTCCGATACGCAGTATTTT. Its protein product is CASSEIGGSDTQYF.

The chain employs TRBV7-9 and TRBJ2-2; TRBD2 might be the D (5 bases). V shed 3 bases and J shed 5 bases, with 10 bases lying between them. The CDR3 sequence is 14 residues long. The V gene's germline CDR1 is SEHNR and CDR2 FQNEAQ (reference sequence). CDR3: CASSFRRGTGELFF. For the CDR3, the DNA is TGTGCCAGCAGCTTTCGACGGGGAACCGGGGAGCTGTTTTTT.

CDR3 coding DNA: TGCAGCGTTCGCGGCCGATCGAACACCGGGGAGCTGTTTTTT. Protein product: CSVRGRSNTGELFF. J is TRBJ2-2 and V is TRBV29-1; D is unclear. V shed 5 bases and J shed 0 bases, with 10 bases lying between them. The germline V gene has CDR1 SQVTM and CDR2 ANQGSEA. The CDR3 covers 14 residues.

This chain uses TRBV5-1 with TRBJ2-7; tentatively, D is TRBD1 (5 bases). Germline CDR1 is SGHRS and CDR2 is YFSETQ. This CDR3 comprises 12 residues. The V and J ends lost 1 base and 4 bases respectively, with 6 bases between them. CDR3 sequence reads: CASSLTGYEQYF. CDR3 bases: TGCGCCAGCAGCTTGACAGGTTACGAGCAGTACTTC.

The CDR3 loop is CASTQQLNTEAFF. The CDR3 DNA sequence: TGTGCCAGCACCCAACAACTAAACACTGAAGCTTTCTTT. This rearrangement joins TRBV11-3 to TRBJ1-1; D is undetermined. The ends were cut back, 7 bases at V and 2 bases at J, with 11 bases in the middle. Looked up from germline, CDR1 is SGHNT and CDR2 is YENEEA. CDR3 length: 13 residues.

This clone was counted only a few times. The rearrangement links TRBV29-1 to TRBJ1-5, with TRBD1 matching over 7 bases. Losses at the gene ends were 6 bases for V and 2 bases for J; bases not matched to a gene: 4. Germline V lookup: CDR1 SQVTM, CDR2 ANQGSEA. The CDR3 spans 13 residues. The CDR3 loop reads CSVAGGGNQPQHF. The CDR3 nucleotides are TGCAGCGTCGCAGGGGGAGGCAATCAGCCCCAGCATTTT.

The chain recombines TRBV28 with TRBJ1-5; 9 positions match TRBD1. The CDR3 runs to 17 residues. Germline loops: CDR1 MDHEN, CDR2 SYDVKM. The J segment lost 1 base and the V segment lost 4 bases, leaving 8 bases of the junction unmatched. In nucleotides, the CDR3 is TGTGCCAGCAGTTCCTTTACAGGACAGGGGAGCAATCAGCCCCAGCATTTT. As protein: CASSSFTGQGSNQPQHF.

The J gene is TRBJ1-4, the V gene TRBV5-1; 10 bases match TRBD1. With 6 bases clipped from V and 7 bases from J, the junction kept 9 bases outside the gene matches. CDR1 is SGHRS, CDR2 YFSETQ, per germline. The CDR3 extends over 15 amino acids. In DNA, the CDR3 is TGCGCCAGCACCTATTCCGGGACAGGGGTTGAAAAACTGTTTTTT. Translating it yields CASTYSGTGVEKLFF.

This chain connects TRBV7-2 to TRBJ1-4; 8 bases line up with TRBD1. This CDR3 comprises 14 residues. The V gene's germline CDR1 is SGHTA and CDR2 FQGNSA. Trimming removed 6 bases from V and 2 bases from J; junction bases left unmatched: 2. CDR3 bases: TGTGCCAGCAGGCCAGGGGGCACTAATGAAAAACTGTTTTTT. This encodes CASRPGGTNEKLFF. Combining the CDR3 with reference TRBV7-2 and TRBJ1-4 gives the whole variable domain GAGVSQSPSNKVTEKGKDVELRCDPISGHTALYWYRQSLGQGLEFLIYFQGNSAPDKSGLPSDRFSAERTGGSVSTLTIQRTQQEDSAVYLCASRPGGTNEKLFFGSGTQLSVL.

The chain recombines TRBV5-1 with TRBJ1-5; D remains unclear. The CDR3 covers 16 residues. Germline CDR1 reads SGHRS; CDR2 reads YFSETQ. The V gene lost 0 bases and the J gene lost 0 bases, with 10 bases spanning the gap. The CDR3 loop reads CASSLGPQNSNQPQHF. In nucleotides, the CDR3 is TGCGCCAGCAGCTTGGGTCCGCAAAATAGCAATCAGCCCCAGCATTTT.

V and J are TRBV24-1 and TRBJ2-7; 7 nucleotides match TRBD1. The germline V gene has CDR1 KGHDR and CDR2 SFDVKD. Trimming took 10 bases from V and 5 from J; bases not matched to a gene: 7. This CDR3 has 12 residues. In nucleotides, the CDR3 is TGTGCCACAAGGGACAGTCAGCACGAGCAGTACGTC. Its protein is CATRDSQHEQYV.

The chain uses TRBV3-1 (or the pseudogene TRBV3-2) and TRBJ1-4; D gene ambiguous. Germline-derived CDR1 and CDR2 are LGHDT and YNNKEL (reference sequence). Trimming stripped 4 bases from V and 8 bases from J, with 17 bases between. CDR3 length: 15 residues. For the CDR3, the DNA is TGTGCCAGCAGCCTCGGGTTGGGAGGAGGAGAAAAACTGTTTTTT. Translating gives CASSLGLGGGEKLFF.

CDR3 nucleotides: TGCGCCAGCAGCAGCAATGGGATCACCTACAATGAGCAGTTCTTC. It specifies CASSSNGITYNEQFF. The genes are TRBV5-1 and TRBJ2-1; no clear D. Germline-derived CDR1 and CDR2 are SGHRS and YFSETQ. With 4 bases removed from V and 2 bases from J, the gap between germline ends came to 13 bases. The CDR3 spans 15 residues.

J is TRBJ2-5 and V is TRBV5-4, with 11 nucleotides matching TRBD2. V lost 4 bases and J lost 2; bases outside the gene matches: 4. The length of the CDR3 is 15 residues. The germline V gene has CDR1 SGHNT and CDR2 YYREEE (reference sequence). CDR3 in DNA: TGTGCCAGCAGCCTCGGGACTAGCGGACAAGAGACCCAGTACTTC. Translating gives CASSLGTSGQETQYF.

This chain joins TRBV27 and TRBJ2-7; TRBD1 might be the D (6 bases). The CDR3 runs to 13 residues. CDR1 MNHEY and CDR2 SMNVEV come from the germline V gene (reference sequence). The V end lost 7 bases, the J end lost 7 bases, and 17 bases lay between the germline ends. CDR3 region: CASTPGGSREQYF. The CDR3 region has the DNA TGTGCCAGCACCCCTGGGGGCTCTCGGGAGCAGTACTTC.

CDR3 amino acids: CASRNGDLEIAPLHF. The CDR3 nucleotides read TGTGCCAGCAGAAACGGGGACTTGGAGATCGCACCCCTCCACTTT. This chain links TRBV6-5 with TRBJ1-6; tentative D call: TRBD1 (5 bases). The V and J ends lost 6 bases and 11 bases respectively, with 20 bases between them. This CDR3 comprises 15 residues. The germline gives CDR1 MNHEY, CDR2 SVGAGI.

Details on this clone: The sample contains more than one DNA sequence encoding this CDR3. V gene TRBV28 combines with J gene TRBJ1-2; D is unresolved. V was shortened by 3 bases and J by 4 bases, with 6 bases between the two germline ends. Germline CDR1 reads MDHEN; CDR2 reads SYDVKM. The CDR3 sequence is 12 residues long. This CDR3 reads CASSFGGYGYTF. The CDR3 bases are TGTGCCAGCAGTTTCGGAGGCTATGGCTACACCTTC.

Comments on this clone: This sample includes further DNA sequences coding for the same CDR3. The chain couples TRBV20-1 to TRBJ1-2; D not resolved. From germline, CDR1 is DFQATT and CDR2 SNEGSKA (reference sequence). The CDR3 is 10 residues long. The V gene lost 3 bases and the J gene lost 8 bases, with 7 bases spanning the gap. CDR3 DNA sequence: TGCAGTGCTAGCGGGAGAGGCTACACCTTC. Protein sequence: CSASGRGYTF.

In regard to this clone: Other DNA sequences of this sample code for an identical CDR3. The chain recombines TRBV5-1 with TRBJ2-6; no clear D. Germline V gives CDR1 SGHRS, CDR2 YFSETQ. The CDR3 consists of 13 residues. The V gene lost 3 bases and the J gene lost 1 base, with 2 bases spanning the gap. CDR3 coding DNA: TGCGCCAGCAGCTATTCTGGGGCCAACGTCCTGACTTTC. Amino acid sequence: CASSYSGANVLTF.

The V call is TRBV4-1, the J call TRBJ1-1; TRBD1 aligns across 8 bases. CDR1 MGHRA and CDR2 YSYEKL come from the germline V gene. The CDR3 runs 15 residues. The V segment lost 2 bases and the J segment 0 bases; nucleotides outside the gene matches: 2. The CDR3 region is CASSQQGALNTEAFF. Written as DNA, the CDR3 is TGCGCCAGCAGCCAACAGGGGGCCTTGAACACTGAAGCTTTCTTT.